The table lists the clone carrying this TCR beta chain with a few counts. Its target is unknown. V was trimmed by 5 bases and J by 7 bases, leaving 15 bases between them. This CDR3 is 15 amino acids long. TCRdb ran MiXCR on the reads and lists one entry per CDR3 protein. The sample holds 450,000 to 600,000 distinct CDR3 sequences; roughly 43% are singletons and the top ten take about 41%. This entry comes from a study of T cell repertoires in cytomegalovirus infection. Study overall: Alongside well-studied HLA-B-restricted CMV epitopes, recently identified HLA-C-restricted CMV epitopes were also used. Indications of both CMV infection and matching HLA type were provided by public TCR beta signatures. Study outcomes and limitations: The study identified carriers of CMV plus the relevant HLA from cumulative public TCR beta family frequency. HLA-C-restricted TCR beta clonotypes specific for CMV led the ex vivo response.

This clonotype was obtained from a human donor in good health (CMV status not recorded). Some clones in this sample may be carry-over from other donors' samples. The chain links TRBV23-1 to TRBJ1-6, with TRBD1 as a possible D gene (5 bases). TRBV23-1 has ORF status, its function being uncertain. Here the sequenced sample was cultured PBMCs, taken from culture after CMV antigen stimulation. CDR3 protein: CASSTERGRNSPLHF. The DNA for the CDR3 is TGCGCCAGCAGTACCGAAAGGGGCCGGAATTCACCCCTCCACTTT.